Given below is one TCR beta chain in context. The antigen remains unidentified. These data belong to a study of cytomegalovirus exposure and HLA in healthy donors. PCR employed 60 Vbeta and 13 Jbeta primers. The data were produced by immunoSEQ multiplex PCR, yet TCRdb's version contains in-frame clones alone and is incomplete. The sample comprises roughly 130,000 clones, around two thirds of which are singletons, and 6.5% to 9.5% rests with the top ten. Overall study results and limits: A later examination showed that TCR association rates differed by HLA locus, with DRB1 most and HLA-C fewest. Presence/absence analyses supposed approximately even sequencing depth among donors. Across donors, most TCRs were seen rarely, yet some public ones were widespread.

Germline lookup yields CDR1 LNHDA and CDR2 SQIVND (reference sequence). The CDR3 sequence is 15 residues long. The ends were cut back, 3 bases at V and 2 bases at J, with 11 bases in the middle. V and J are TRBV19 and TRBJ1-3, with D perhaps TRBD1 (6 bases). The sample consisted of PBMCs. This TCR was recovered from a woman aged 40 to 50 in good health and CMV-seropositive. The DNA of the CDR3 is TGTGCCAGTAGTATGTTGACAGGAGCTGGAAACACCATATATTTT. Residues: CASSMLTGAGNTIYF. The full variable domain, completed using reference TRBV19 and TRBJ1-3, is DGGITQSPKYLFRKEGQNVTLSCEQNLNHDAMYWYRQDPGQGLRLIYYSQIVNDFQKGDIAEGYSVSREKKESFPLTVTSAQKNPTAFYLCASSMLTGAGNTIYFGEGSWLTVV.